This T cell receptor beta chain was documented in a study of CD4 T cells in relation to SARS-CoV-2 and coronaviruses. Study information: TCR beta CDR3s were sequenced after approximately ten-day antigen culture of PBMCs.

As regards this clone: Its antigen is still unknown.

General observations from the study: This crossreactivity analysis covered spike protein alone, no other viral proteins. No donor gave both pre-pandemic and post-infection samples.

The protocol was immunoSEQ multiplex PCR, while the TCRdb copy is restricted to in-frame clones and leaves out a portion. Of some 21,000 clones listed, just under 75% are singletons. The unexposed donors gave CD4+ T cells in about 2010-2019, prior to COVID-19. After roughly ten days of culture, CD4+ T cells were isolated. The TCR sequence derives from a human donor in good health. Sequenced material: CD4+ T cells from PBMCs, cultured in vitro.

This CDR3 reads CAWRLTQSPLHF. Here the CDR3 DNA reads TGTGCCTGGAGGTTAACCCAATCACCCCTCCACTTT. This chain connects TRBV30 to TRBJ1-6; D uncertain. The V gene's germline CDR1 is GTSNPN and CDR2 SVGIG (reference sequence). The length of the CDR3 is 12 residues. V lost 3 bases to trimming and J lost 10 bases, with 10 bases between them.